This record looks at one T cell receptor beta chain sequence and its context. Combining a sample-barcoded 5' primer with a J-beta primer mix, a second PCR ran for roughly 7 to 12 cycles. TCRdb re-analysed the 5' RACE reads in MiXCR, keeping a single row per CDR3 protein. The sample holds approximately 880,000 distinct CDR3 sequences, 48% seen once. This specimen belongs to a study of blood T cells in healthy people across ages. This CDR3 has 15 residues. Looked up from germline, CDR1 is LGHNA and CDR2 is YNFKEQ. With V trimmed by 5 bases and J by 5 bases, 5 bases remained unmatched. This chain joins TRBV4-2 and TRBJ2-3; 12 bases match TRBD2. The source of this sequence is a man younger than 40 in good health. The sample consisted of blood. The CDR3 spells CASSETSGSVDTQYF. DNA for the CDR3: TGTGCCAGCAGCGAGACTAGCGGGAGCGTAGATACGCAGTATTTT.